Following are 24 T cell receptor beta chains from one sample sequenced in a study of T cells after yellow fever vaccination. TCRdb ran MiXCR on the 5' RACE reads and lists one entry per CDR3 protein. The sample comprises around 530,000 distinct CDR3 sequences, about a sixth of which are singletons, and 15% to 20% rests with the top ten. Specimen: PBMCs, collected less than 6 days after the first yellow fever vaccination. The receptors stem from a man aged 18-30 years who received the YFV17D yellow fever vaccine.

The chain is built from TRBV20-1 and TRBJ2-1; D might be TRBD2 (6 bases). The CDR3 is made up of 13 amino acids. The V end lost 5 bases, the J end lost 8 bases, and 16 bases lay between the germline ends. Germline loops: CDR1 DFQATT, CDR2 SNEGSKA (reference sequence). CDR3 nucleotides: TGCAGTGCTTCTGGGGGAGGCCCCTATGAGCAGTTCTTC. As protein: CSASGGGPYEQFF.

This clonotype turned up a few times. The chain combines TRBV6-2 or TRBV6-3 with TRBJ2-3, with 12 bases lining up with TRBD1. The germline V gene encodes CDR1 MNHEY and CDR2 SVGEGT. The CDR3 is 17 residues long. V lost 5 bases, J lost 3 bases, and 9 bases stayed unmatched. The CDR3 is CASSPGTGGLETDTQYF. The CDR3, as DNA: TGTGCCAGCAGTCCCGGGACAGGGGGCTTGGAGACAGATACGCAGTATTTT.

This clonotype has a handful of counts. The V and J genes are TRBV7-6 and TRBJ2-5; TRBD2 agrees at 8 bases. The CDR3 loop spans 18 amino acids. The germline V gene encodes CDR1 SGHVS and CDR2 FNYEAQ. The J segment lost 0 bases and the V segment lost 0 bases, leaving 9 bases of the junction unmatched. The CDR3 is CASSLAWESGRHQETQYF. CDR3 nucleotides: TGTGCCAGCAGCTTAGCGTGGGAAAGCGGGAGACACCAAGAGACCCAGTACTTC.

This clonotype has a handful of counts. V is TRBV4-1 and J is TRBJ1-1, with a weak D call TRBD1 (6 bases). With 4 bases removed from V and 3 bases from J, the gap between germline ends came to 18 bases. The CDR3 has 16 amino acids. Per the germline V gene, CDR1 is MGHRA and CDR2 is YSYEKL. CDR3 residues: CASSPRQRGSDTEAFF. CDR3 nucleotides: TGCGCCAGCAGCCCCCGACAAAGGGGGTCTGACACTGAAGCTTTCTTT.

The chain is built from TRBV4-2 and TRBJ2-7; D not certain. The CDR3 runs to 16 residues. The germline V and J ends were trimmed by 0 bases and 1 base, with 13 bases remaining between them. Per germline, CDR1 LGHNA and CDR2 YNFKEQ. CDR3 sequence (DNA): TGTGCCAGCAGCCAAGAGGGTAGTTACAGATCCTACGAGCAGTACTTC. This gives the protein CASSQEGSYRSYEQYF.

This clonotype was counted a few times. The chain links TRBV20-1 to TRBJ1-6; the match to TRBD1 covers 7 bases. The junction had 4 bases not matched to a gene; V was cut back by 3 bases and J by 8 bases. The germline V gene encodes CDR1 DFQATT and CDR2 SNEGSKA (reference sequence). The CDR3 consists of 13 residues. The CDR3 sequence is CSARTGIDSPLHF. DNA of the CDR3: TGCAGTGCTAGGACAGGGATTGATTCACCCCTCCACTTT.

In this sample, this clonotype turned up many times. J is TRBJ2-1 and V is TRBV7-6, with no clear D. Germline CDR1 SGHVS, CDR2 FNYEAQ. The CDR3 spans 14 residues. Deletions cut 3 bases from V and 5 bases from J, with 11 bases between. CDR3 DNA sequence: TGTGCCAGCAGCTTCGTCCCATTAGACAATGAGCAGTTCTTC. The encoded protein is CASSFVPLDNEQFF.

This clonotype was seen more than once but under ten times. The gene calls are TRBV12-3 or TRBV12-4 and TRBJ1-1, with TRBD1 matching 9 bases. The CDR3 is 14 residues long. V lost 7 bases and J lost 3; bases outside the gene matches: 6. This CDR3 reads CASTQQGAYTEAFF. The CDR3 coding sequence is TGTGCCAGCACTCAACAGGGGGCATACACTGAAGCTTTCTTT.

This clonotype has a handful of counts. V is TRBV6-1 and J is TRBJ2-1; 8 bases are shared with TRBD2. The germline gives CDR1 MNHNS, CDR2 SASEGT. Trimming took 5 bases from V and 6 from J; bases not matched to a gene: 18. This CDR3 comprises 18 residues. Here the CDR3 DNA reads TGTGCCAGCAGTCCACCCCTCAGCGGGAGCTGGCTTCGCAATGAGCAGTTCTTC. Protein product: CASSPPLSGSWLRNEQFF.

This clonotype was detected a few times. The chain recombines TRBV30 with TRBJ2-4; D gene ambiguous. The CDR3 has 13 residues. The germline CDR1 and CDR2 sequences are GTSNPN and SVGIG (reference sequence). The V end lost 3 bases, the J end lost 1 base, and 7 bases lay between the germline ends. CDR3 DNA sequence: TGTGCCTGGAGGTTATCGGCCAAAAACATTCAGTACTTC. It encodes CAWRLSAKNIQYF.

The sample holds many counts of this clonotype. The chain combines TRBV29-1 with TRBJ2-3; D might be TRBD2 (6 bases). Germline lookup yields CDR1 SQVTM and CDR2 ANQGSEA. V lost 4 bases to trimming and J lost 6 bases, with 11 bases between them. The CDR3 runs 12 residues. The CDR3 DNA is TGCAGCGTTGGGGTGAGCGGGGATACGCAGTATTTT. Residues: CSVGVSGDTQYF.

This rearrangement joins TRBV9 to TRBJ1-4, with D possibly TRBD1 on 5 matching bases. V was trimmed by 4 bases and J by 4 bases, leaving 11 bases between them. CDR3 length: 14 residues. The germline gives CDR1 SGDLS, CDR2 YYNGEE. The CDR3 region is CASSPGWSNEKLFF. CDR3 nucleotide sequence: TGTGCCAGCAGCCCAGGGTGGAGTAATGAAAAACTGTTTTTT.

This clonotype showed up many times. The genes are TRBV12-3 or TRBV12-4 and TRBJ1-1; the match to TRBD1 covers 8 bases. The J segment lost 1 base and the V segment lost 6 bases, leaving 4 bases of the junction unmatched. The length of the CDR3 is 14 residues. In nucleotides, the CDR3 is TGTGCCAGCAGACCCGACAGGGGGAACACTGAAGCTTTCTTT. Protein product: CASRPDRGNTEAFF.

The sample holds a few counts of this clonotype. The V and J genes are TRBV20-1 and TRBJ2-5, with D perhaps TRBD1 or TRBD2 (6 bases each). V lost 5 bases to trimming and J lost 0 bases, with 16 bases between them. This CDR3 region has 15 residues. The germline CDR1 and CDR2 sequences are DFQATT and SNEGSKA (reference sequence). CDR3 in amino acids: CSARGGLGDQETQYF. CDR3 DNA: TGCAGTGCTCGAGGGGGGCTGGGGGACCAAGAGACCCAGTACTTC.

This clonotype has only a few counts. CDR3 DNA sequence: TGTGCCAGCAGCCCCGGACAGGGACGTAGCTCACCCCTCCACTTT. It specifies CASSPGQGRSSPLHF. The chain carries TRBV6-1 and TRBJ1-6; 8 bases agree with TRBD1. After removal of 6 bases from V and 10 bases from J, the junction contained 11 bases not matched to a gene. Looked up from germline, CDR1 is MNHNS and CDR2 is SASEGT. This CDR3 comprises 15 residues.

This clonotype appeared a few times. This chain connects TRBV5-1 to TRBJ2-2, with D uncertain. The CDR3 totals 16 residues. The germline V gene encodes CDR1 SGHRS and CDR2 YFSETQ. The V end lost 8 bases, the J end lost 0 bases, and 17 bases lay between the germline ends. CDR3 residues: CASGPTPLTNTGELFF. The CDR3 nucleotides read TGCGCCAGTGGCCCTACCCCATTAACGAACACCGGGGAGCTGTTTTTT. Combining the CDR3 with reference TRBV5-1 and TRBJ2-2 gives the whole variable domain KAGVTQTPRYLIKTRGQQVTLSCSPISGHRSVSWYQQTPGQGLQFLFEYFSETQRNKGNFPGRFSGRQFSNSRSEMNVSTLELGDSALYLCASGPTPLTNTGELFFGEGSRLTVL.

In its sample, this clonotype was seen a few times. The CDR3 is CASNEAPGAEAFF. The CDR3 DNA is TGTGCCAGTAATGAGGCCCCGGGCGCTGAAGCTTTCTTT. The chain joins TRBV19 to TRBJ1-1; D is unclear. From germline, CDR1 is LNHDA and CDR2 SQIVND (reference sequence). The V end lost 7 bases, the J end lost 6 bases, and 15 bases lay between the germline ends. This CDR3 has 13 amino acids.

The V gene is TRBV1, the J gene TRBJ2-5; TRBD1 reflects the table's D call only, with no check against the DNA. TRBV1 is recorded as a pseudogene. The CDR3 has 15 amino acids. The CDR3 loop is CTSSQEHREVQTQYF. Written as DNA, the CDR3 is TGCACCAGCAGCCAAGAGCACAGGGAAGTACAGACCCAGTACTTC.

The chain couples TRBV6-1 to TRBJ2-5; 13 bases fit TRBD2. V trimming: 7 bases; J trimming: 4 bases; junction bases outside the gene matches: 6. Germline V gene lookup returns CDR1 MNHNS and CDR2 SASEGT. The CDR3 is made up of 15 amino acids. CDR3 nucleotide sequence: TGTGCCAGCAATCTGGGACTAGCGGGGAGAGAGACCCAGTACTTC. Translated, it gives CASNLGLAGRETQYF.

This clonotype was observed a handful of times. In DNA form, the CDR3 reads TGCAGCGTTGCCCAGGAGTTCAATCAGCCCCAGCATTTT. Its protein is CSVAQEFNQPQHF. The chain combines TRBV29-1 with TRBJ1-5; no definite D call. V shed 4 bases and J shed 3 bases, with 10 bases lying between them. CDR1 is SQVTM, CDR2 ANQGSEA, per germline. This CDR3 is built from 13 residues.

This clonotype was observed a few times. The chain carries TRBV28 and TRBJ2-6; possible D gene TRBD1, 5 bases. V lost 8 bases to trimming and J lost 4 bases, with 15 bases between them. There are 15 residues in the CDR3. CDR1 is MDHEN, CDR2 SYDVKM, per germline. The CDR3 sequence is CASVQGTSGANVLTF. The CDR3 region has the DNA TGTGCCAGCGTCCAGGGTACCTCCGGGGCCAACGTCCTGACTTTC.

The V and J genes are TRBV7-2 and TRBJ2-5; D possibly uses TRBD1 or TRBD2 (6 bases each). Germline V lookup: CDR1 SGHTA, CDR2 FQGNSA. The CDR3 loop spans 14 amino acids. The V and J ends lost 5 bases and 8 bases respectively, with 18 bases between them. The CDR3 loop reads CASSQPGAGGTQYF. The CDR3 DNA follows: TGTGCCAGCAGCCAGCCGGGGGCCGGGGGAACCCAGTACTTC.

This clonotype was counted a few times. This chain uses TRBV5-1 with TRBJ1-1; D remains ambiguous. The CDR3 extends over 14 amino acids. CDR1 is SGHRS, CDR2 YFSETQ, per germline. Trimming removed 2 bases from V and 2 bases from J, with 10 bases in between. DNA for the CDR3: TGCGCCAGCAGCTTTTCCGAACGTAACACTGAAGCTTTCTTT. It is translated as CASSFSERNTEAFF.

This clonotype appeared a few times. The rearrangement joins TRBV7-3 to TRBJ2-1; 13 nucleotides agree with TRBD2. V gave up 4 bases and J gave up 9 bases; unmatched junction bases: 6. This CDR3 has 15 amino acids. Germline V CDR1 and CDR2: SGHTA, FQGTGA. CDR3: CASSSLAGGPVEQFF. CDR3 in DNA: TGTGCCAGCAGCTCACTAGCGGGGGGGCCGGTTGAGCAGTTCTTC.